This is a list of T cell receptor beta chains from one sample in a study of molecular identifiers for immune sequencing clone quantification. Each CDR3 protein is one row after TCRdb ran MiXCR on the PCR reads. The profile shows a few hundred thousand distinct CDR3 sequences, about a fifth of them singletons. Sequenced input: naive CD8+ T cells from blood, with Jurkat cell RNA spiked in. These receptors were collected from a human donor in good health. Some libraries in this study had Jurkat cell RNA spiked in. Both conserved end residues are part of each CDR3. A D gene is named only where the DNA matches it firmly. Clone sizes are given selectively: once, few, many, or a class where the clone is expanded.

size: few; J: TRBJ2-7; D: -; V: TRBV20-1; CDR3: CSAYYVRDSEYF
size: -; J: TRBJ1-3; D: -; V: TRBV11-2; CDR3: CASTPGFSSGNTIYF
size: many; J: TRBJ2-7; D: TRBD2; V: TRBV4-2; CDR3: CASSQGSGASYEQYF
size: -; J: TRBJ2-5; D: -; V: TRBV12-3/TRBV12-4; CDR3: CASTEGGRQETQYF
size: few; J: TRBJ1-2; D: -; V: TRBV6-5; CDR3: CASSLTWGQAAYGYTF
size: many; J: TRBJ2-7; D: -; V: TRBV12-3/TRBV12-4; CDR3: CASRPGPLYEQYF
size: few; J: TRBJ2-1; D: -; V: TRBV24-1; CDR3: CATSFGTAPYNEQFF
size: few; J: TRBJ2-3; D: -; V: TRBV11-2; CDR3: CASRLGGIGTNSPDTQYF
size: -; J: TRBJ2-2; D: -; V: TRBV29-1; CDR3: CSVTITGMGTGELFF
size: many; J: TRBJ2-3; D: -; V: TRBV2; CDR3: CASRPGLRDTQYF
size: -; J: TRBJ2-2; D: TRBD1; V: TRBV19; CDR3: CASRGGDRGLSGELFF
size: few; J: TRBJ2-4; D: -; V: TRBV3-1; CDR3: CASSKPGRTGLNIQYF
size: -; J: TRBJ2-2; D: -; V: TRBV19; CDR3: CASSIGAIGELFF
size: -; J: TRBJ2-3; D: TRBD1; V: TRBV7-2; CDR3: CASSRDRDPTDTQYF
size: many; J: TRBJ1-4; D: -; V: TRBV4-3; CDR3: CASSHLATNEKLFF
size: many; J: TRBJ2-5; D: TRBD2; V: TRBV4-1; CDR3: CASSQVVSGRLLAQYF
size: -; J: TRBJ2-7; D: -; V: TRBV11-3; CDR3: CASSLRPEGFEQYF
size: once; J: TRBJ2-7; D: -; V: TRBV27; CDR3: CASRLWSGSYEQYF
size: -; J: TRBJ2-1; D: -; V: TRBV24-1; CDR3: CATSDLVVGEQFF
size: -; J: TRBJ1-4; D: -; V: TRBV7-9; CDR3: CASSFAGLVITNEKLFF
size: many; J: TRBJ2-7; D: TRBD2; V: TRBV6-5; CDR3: CASSSNLAGTTYEQYF
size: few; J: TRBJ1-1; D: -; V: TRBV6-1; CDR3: CASSGYVWERTEAFF
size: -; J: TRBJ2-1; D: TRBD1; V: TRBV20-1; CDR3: CSARDQDRPYNEQFF
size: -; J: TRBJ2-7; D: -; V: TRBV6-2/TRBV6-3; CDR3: CASSYYPGDAYEQYF
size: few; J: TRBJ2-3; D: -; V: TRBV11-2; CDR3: CASSLHSEGTQYF
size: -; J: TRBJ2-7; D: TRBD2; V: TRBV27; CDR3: CASSLSVPSGSGYEQYF
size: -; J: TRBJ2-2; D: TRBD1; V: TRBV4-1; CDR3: CASSPGTGRITGELFF
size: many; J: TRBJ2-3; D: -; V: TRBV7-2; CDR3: CASSLGPTDTQYF
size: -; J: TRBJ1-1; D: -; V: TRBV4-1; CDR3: CASSPESGVGTEAFF
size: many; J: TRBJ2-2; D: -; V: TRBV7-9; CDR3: CASSLATNTGELFF
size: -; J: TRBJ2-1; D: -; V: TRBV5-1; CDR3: CASSGPVLNEQFF
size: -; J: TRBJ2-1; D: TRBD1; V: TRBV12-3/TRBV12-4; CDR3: CASRQTGGYNEQFF
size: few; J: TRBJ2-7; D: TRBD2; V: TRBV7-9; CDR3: CASSPPGSGGSEQYF
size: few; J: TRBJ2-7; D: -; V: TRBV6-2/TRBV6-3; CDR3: CASSYGTGWSYEQYF
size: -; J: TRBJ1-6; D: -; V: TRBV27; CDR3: CASSPDGGTPLHF
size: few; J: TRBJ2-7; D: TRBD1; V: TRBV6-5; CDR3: CASSPGQAGYEQYF
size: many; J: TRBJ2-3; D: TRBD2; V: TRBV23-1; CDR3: CASTPSGEGTDTQYF
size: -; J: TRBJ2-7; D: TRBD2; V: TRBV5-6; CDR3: CASSWTSGAGEQYF
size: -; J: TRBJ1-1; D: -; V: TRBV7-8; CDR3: CASSLEGSTEASF
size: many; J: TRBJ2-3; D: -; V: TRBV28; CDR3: CASSFAPAGGTDTQYF
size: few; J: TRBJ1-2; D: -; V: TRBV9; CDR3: CASSVDAGVPFDYGYTF
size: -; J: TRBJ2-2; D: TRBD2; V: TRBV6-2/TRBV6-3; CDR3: CASSPPSGAKNTGELFF
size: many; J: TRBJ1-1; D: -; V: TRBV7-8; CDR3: CASSLSSGWGSEAFF
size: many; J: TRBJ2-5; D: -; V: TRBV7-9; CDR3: CASSPDGDQETQYF
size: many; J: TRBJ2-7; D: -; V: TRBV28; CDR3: CASSLRQPSYEQYF
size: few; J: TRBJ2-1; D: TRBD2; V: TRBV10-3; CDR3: CAISEGLGHNEQFF
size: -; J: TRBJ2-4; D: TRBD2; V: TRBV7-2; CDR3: CASSPWTSGGGYIQHF
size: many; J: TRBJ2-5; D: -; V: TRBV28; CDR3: CASSRVGVLETQYF
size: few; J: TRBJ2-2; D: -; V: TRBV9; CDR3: CASSVVSTGELFF
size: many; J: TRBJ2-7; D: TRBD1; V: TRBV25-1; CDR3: CASSATGNSYEQYF
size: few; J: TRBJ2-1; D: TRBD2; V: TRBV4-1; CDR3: CASRPGRGAYYNEQFF
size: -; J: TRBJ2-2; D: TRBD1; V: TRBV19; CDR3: CASSLRQGVTGELFF